This TCR beta chain was recorded in a study of regulatory T cells in long-lasting Graves disease. This clonotype has at least ten counts. In building TCR beta libraries, iRepertoire HTBI primers were used together with Arm-PCR of CDR3 regions. One entry per CDR3 protein results from TCRdb running MiXCR on the multiplex PCR reads. The repertoire holds approximately 290,000 distinct CDR3 sequences, with 20% to 25% as singletons. V shed 8 bases, J shed 3 bases, and the junction held 8 bases outside the gene matches. This CDR3 comprises 14 residues. Germline loops: CDR1 MGHDK, CDR2 SYGVNS. Time point meaning: persistent/refractory GD, antithyroid drugs over 5 years with positive TRAb. Following extraction of RNA from PBMCs, that RNA was used to make the TCR library.

The specimen was peripheral blood mononuclear cells (PBMCs), collected when the disease was refractory, from a patient treated with antithyroid drugs. This TCR derives from a female donor with Graves disease. The genes are TRBV25-1 and TRBJ2-7; 9 bases are a match to TRBD2. CDR3 nucleotide sequence: TGTGCCAGCCAAGGCCGCGGGGGGGGCTACGAGCAGTACTTC. The encoded protein is CASQGRGGGYEQYF.